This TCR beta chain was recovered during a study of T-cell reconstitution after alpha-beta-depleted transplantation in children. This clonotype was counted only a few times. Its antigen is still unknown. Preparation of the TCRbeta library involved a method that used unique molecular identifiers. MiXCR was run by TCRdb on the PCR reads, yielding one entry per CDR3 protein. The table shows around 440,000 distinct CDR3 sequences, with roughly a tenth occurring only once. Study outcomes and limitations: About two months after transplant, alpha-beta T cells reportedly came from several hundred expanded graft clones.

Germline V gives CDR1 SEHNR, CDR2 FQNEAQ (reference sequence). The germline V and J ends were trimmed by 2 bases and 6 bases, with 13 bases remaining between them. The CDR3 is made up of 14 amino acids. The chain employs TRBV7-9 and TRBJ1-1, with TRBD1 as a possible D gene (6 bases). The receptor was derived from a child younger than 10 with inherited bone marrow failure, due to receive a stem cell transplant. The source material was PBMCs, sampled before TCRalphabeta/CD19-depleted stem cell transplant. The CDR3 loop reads CASSLPGARSEAFF. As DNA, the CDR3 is TGTGCCAGCAGCTTACCGGGGGCTCGGTCTGAAGCTTTCTTT.